The rows below give T cell receptor beta chains drawn from one sample of a study of regulatory T cells in long-lasting Graves disease. TCRdb fed the multiplex PCR reads into MiXCR, producing one record per CDR3 protein. The sample holds about 220,000 distinct CDR3 sequences, 15% to 20% seen once. This same sample was also part of a study on T cells in Graves' hyperthyroidism and ophthalmopathy.

The material sequenced was peripheral blood mononuclear cells (PBMCs), taken at new diagnosis, from a patient treated with antithyroid drugs. Receptor source: a woman aged 25 to 39 with Graves disease. The conserved cysteine and the conserved F or W are not part of the CDR3 here.

j_gene: TRBJ1-2; v_gene: TRBV5-5; CDR3aa: ASSMAWRGPYGYT
j_gene: TRBJ2-2; v_gene: TRBV29-1; CDR3aa: SVSGPSGGTGELF
j_gene: TRBJ2-1; v_gene: TRBV19; CDR3aa: ASSTSGTGFYNEQF
j_gene: TRBJ1-1; v_gene: TRBV4-2; CDR3aa: ASSQGERRNTEAF
j_gene: TRBJ2-3; v_gene: TRBV3-1; CDR3aa: ASSQDSGLAGSTQY
j_gene: TRBJ1-2; v_gene: TRBV28; CDR3aa: ASRLVRTTGYGGYT
j_gene: TRBJ1-6; v_gene: TRBV30; CDR3aa: AWRTTRRGNSPLH
j_gene: TRBJ1-1; v_gene: TRBV6-1; CDR3aa: ASSPERAENTEAF
j_gene: TRBJ2-7; v_gene: TRBV3-1; CDR3aa: ASSQDGNRDRDNSYEQY
j_gene: TRBJ2-5; v_gene: TRBV30; CDR3aa: AWTPGDSRGKTQY
j_gene: TRBJ2-1; v_gene: TRBV4-2; CDR3aa: ASSQARGGNEQF
j_gene: TRBJ1-2; v_gene: TRBV30; CDR3aa: AWSLSIGVEAGYT
j_gene: -; v_gene: TRBV11-2; CDR3aa: ASSLMEDSYEQY